This T cell receptor beta chain was sequenced for a study of blood T cell repertoires in COVID-19. Study-level background: COVID-19 samples from acute and convalescent phases originated in the United States, Italy and Spain. T cells, B-cell-depleted T cells, or PBMCs provided the cDNA or gDNA that served as material.

V was clipped by 5 bases and J by 2 bases; unmatched bases: 14. This CDR3 comprises 17 residues. Germline CDR1 and CDR2: MNHEY and SMNVEV (reference sequence). Methods used by the authors: The assay estimated nucleated cells by amplifying reference gene primers. Here immunoSEQ multiplex PCR was the method, and the copy in TCRdb shows in-frame clones only, minus some. The V and J calls and clone size were taken over from that table, and D and trimming were inferred from the DNA. The data hold around 200,000 clones, with about 86% observed a single time. The Seattle site enrolled patients during active infection and followed them longitudinally.

This receptor was identified in a woman in her sixties with COVID-19, enrolled during active disease. The chain uses TRBV27 and TRBJ2-7; 8 bases map to TRBD2. Sequences were obtained from peripheral blood. The CDR3 DNA sequence: TGTGCCAGCAGTCCAAGGGTAGCGGGATGGGATGCCTACGAGCAGTACTTC. This gives the protein CASSPRVAGWDAYEQYF.